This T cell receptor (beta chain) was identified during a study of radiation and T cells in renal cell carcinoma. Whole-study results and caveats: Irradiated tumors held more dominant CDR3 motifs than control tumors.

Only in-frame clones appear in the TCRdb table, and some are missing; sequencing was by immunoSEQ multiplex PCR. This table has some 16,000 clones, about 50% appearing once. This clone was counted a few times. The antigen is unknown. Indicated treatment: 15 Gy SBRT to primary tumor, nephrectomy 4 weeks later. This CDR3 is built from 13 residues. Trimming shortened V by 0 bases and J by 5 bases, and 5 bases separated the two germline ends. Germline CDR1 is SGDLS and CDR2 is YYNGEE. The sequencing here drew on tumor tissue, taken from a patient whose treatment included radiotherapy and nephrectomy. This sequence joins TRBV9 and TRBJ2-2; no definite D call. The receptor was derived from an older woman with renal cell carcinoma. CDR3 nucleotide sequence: TGTGCCAGCAGCGTAGAAGGGACCGGGGAGCTGTTTTTT. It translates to CASSVEGTGELFF.